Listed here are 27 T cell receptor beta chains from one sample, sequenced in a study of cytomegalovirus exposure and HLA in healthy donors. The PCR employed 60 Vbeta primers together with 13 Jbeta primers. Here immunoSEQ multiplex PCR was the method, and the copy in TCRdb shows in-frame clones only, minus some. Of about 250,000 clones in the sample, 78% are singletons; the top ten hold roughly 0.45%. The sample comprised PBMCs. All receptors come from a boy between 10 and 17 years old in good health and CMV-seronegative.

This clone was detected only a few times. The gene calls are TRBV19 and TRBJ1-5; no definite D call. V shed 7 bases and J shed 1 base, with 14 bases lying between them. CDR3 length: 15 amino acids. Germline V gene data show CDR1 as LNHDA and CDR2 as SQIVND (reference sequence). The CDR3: CASKLGWSSNQPQHF. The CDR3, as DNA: TGTGCCAGTAAACTAGGTTGGTCCAGCAATCAGCCCCAGCATTTT.

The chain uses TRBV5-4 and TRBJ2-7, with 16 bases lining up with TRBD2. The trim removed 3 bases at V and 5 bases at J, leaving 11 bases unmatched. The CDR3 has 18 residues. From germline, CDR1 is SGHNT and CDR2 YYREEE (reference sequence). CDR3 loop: CASSSPGTSGRAPNEQYF. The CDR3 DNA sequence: TGTGCCAGCAGCTCACCCGGGACTAGCGGGAGGGCTCCCAACGAGCAGTACTTC.

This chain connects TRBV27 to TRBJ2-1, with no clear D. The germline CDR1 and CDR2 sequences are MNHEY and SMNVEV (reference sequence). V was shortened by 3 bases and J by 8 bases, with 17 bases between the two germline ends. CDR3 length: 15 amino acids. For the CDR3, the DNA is TGTGCCAGCAGTTTTCAACTGCCGGGTGAAGATGAGCAGTTCTTC. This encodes CASSFQLPGEDEQFF.

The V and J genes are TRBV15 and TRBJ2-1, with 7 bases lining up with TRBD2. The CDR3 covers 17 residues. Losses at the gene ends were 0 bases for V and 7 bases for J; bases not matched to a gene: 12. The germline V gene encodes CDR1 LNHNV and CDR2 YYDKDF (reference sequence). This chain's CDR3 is CATSRDVRTSRSNEQFF. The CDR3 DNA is TGTGCCACCAGCAGAGATGTGAGGACTAGTAGATCGAATGAGCAGTTCTTC.

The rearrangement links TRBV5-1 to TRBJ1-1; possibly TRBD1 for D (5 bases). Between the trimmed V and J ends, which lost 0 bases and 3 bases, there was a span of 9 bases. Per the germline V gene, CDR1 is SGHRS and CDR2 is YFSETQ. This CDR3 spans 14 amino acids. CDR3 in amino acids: CASSLGQRHTEAFF. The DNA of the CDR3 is TGCGCCAGCAGCTTGGGACAGCGACACACTGAAGCTTTCTTT.

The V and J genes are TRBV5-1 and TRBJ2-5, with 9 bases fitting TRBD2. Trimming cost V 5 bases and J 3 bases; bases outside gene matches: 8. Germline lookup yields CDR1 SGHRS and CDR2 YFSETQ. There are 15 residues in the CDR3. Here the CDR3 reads CASSPGTSLKETQYF. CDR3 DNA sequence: TGCGCCAGCAGTCCCGGGACTAGCCTAAAAGAGACCCAGTACTTC.

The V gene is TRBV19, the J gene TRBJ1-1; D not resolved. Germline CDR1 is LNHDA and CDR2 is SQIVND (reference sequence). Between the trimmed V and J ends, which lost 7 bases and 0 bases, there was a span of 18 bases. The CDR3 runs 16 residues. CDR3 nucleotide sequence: TGTGCCAGTACTAATCTAGGAGCGATTATGAACACTGAAGCTTTCTTT. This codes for CASTNLGAIMNTEAFF.

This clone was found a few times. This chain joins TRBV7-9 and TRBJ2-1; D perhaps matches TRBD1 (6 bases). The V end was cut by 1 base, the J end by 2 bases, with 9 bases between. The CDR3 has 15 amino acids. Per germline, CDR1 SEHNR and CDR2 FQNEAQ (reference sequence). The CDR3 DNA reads TGTGCCAGCAGCTTAGAGGGGGACCCCTACAATGAGCAGTTCTTC. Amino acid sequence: CASSLEGDPYNEQFF.

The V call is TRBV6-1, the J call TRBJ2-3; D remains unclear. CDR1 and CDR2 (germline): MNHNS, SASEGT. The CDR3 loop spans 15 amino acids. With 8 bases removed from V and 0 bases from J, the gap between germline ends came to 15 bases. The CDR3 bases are TGTGCCAGCGGTCCATCTCAGATTAGCACAGATACGCAGTATTTT. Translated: CASGPSQISTDTQYF.

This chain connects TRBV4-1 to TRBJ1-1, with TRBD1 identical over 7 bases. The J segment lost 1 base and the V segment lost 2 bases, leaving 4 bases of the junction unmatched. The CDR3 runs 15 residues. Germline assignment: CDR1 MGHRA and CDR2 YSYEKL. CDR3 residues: CASSQPRQGNTEAFF. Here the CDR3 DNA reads TGCGCCAGCAGCCAACCAAGACAGGGGAACACTGAAGCTTTCTTT.

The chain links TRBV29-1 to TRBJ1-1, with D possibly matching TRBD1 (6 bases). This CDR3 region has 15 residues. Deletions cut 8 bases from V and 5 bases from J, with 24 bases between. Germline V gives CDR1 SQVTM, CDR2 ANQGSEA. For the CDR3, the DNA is TGCAGCCTCCGTTTCTTGAACACAGGGTATACTGAAGCTTTCTTT. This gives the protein CSLRFLNTGYTEAFF.

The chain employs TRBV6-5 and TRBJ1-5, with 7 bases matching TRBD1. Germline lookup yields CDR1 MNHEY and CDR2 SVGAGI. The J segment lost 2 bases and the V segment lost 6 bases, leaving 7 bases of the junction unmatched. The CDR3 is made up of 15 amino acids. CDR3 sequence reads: CASSTGGQGNQPQHF. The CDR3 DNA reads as TGTGCCAGCAGCACCGGAGGACAGGGCAATCAGCCCCAGCATTTT.

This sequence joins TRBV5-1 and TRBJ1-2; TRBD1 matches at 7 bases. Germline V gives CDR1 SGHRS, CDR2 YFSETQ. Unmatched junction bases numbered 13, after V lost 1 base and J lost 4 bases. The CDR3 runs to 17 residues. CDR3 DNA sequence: TGCGCCAGCAGCTTGAGTATGAGTGGACAGGACCCCTATGGCTACACCTTC. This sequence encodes CASSLSMSGQDPYGYTF.

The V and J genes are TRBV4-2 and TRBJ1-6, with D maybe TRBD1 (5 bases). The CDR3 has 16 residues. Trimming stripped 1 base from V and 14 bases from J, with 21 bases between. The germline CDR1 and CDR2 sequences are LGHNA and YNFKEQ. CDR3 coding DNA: TGTGCCAGCAGCCAAGTCCCCAGCGGGAGGGGTGGGGCCCTCCACTTT. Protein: CASSQVPSGRGGALHF.

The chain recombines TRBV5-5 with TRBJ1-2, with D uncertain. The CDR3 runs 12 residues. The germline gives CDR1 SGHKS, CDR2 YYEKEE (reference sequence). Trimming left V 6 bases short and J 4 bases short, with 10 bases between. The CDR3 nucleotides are TGTGCCAGCACCCCCTCGGGCTATGGCTACACCTTC. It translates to CASTPSGYGYTF.

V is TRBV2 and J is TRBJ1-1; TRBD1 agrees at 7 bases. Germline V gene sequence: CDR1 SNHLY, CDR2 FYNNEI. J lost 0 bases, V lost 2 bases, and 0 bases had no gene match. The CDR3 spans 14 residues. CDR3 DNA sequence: TGTGCCAGCAGTGAACAGGGGGTGAACACTGAAGCTTTCTTT. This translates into CASSEQGVNTEAFF.

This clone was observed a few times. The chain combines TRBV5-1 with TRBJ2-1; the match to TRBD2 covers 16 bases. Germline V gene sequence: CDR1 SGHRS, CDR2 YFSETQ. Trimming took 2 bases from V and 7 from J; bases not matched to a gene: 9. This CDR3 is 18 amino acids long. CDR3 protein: CASSFPGTSGGAGNEQFF. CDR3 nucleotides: TGCGCCAGCAGCTTTCCCGGGACTAGCGGGGGGGCCGGGAATGAGCAGTTCTTC.

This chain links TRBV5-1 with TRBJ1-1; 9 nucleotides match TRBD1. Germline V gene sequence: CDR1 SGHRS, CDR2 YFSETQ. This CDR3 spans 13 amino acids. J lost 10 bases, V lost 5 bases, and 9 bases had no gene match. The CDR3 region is CASRMTGGRRAFF. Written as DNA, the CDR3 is TGCGCCAGCAGAATGACAGGGGGAAGGAGAGCTTTCTTT.

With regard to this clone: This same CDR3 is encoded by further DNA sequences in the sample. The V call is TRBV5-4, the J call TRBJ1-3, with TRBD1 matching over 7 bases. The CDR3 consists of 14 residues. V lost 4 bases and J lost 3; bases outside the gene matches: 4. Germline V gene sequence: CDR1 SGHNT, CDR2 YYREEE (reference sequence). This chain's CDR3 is CASSPRDSGNTIYF. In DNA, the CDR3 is TGTGCCAGCAGCCCCCGGGACAGTGGAAACACCATATATTTT.

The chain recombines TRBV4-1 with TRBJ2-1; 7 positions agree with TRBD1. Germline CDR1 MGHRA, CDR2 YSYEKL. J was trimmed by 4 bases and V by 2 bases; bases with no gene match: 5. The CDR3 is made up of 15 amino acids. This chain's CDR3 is CASSQPRDRYNEQFF. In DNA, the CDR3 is TGCGCCAGCAGCCAACCTAGGGACAGATACAATGAGCAGTTCTTC.

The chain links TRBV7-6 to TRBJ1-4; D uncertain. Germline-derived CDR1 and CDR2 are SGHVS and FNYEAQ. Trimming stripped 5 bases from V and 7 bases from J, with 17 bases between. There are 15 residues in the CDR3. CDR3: CASSPNGLEGEKLFF. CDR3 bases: TGTGCCAGCAGCCCAAACGGACTAGAGGGTGAAAAACTGTTTTTT.

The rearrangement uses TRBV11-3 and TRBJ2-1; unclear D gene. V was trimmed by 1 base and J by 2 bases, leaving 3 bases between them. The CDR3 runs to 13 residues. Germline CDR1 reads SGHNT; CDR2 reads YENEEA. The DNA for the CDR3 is TGTGCCAGCAGCTTAGGCGCCTACAATGAGCAGTTCTTC. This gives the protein CASSLGAYNEQFF. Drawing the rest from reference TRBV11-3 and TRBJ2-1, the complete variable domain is EAGVVQSPRYKIIEKKQPVAFWCNPISGHNTLYWYLQNLGQGPELLIRYENEEAVDDSQLPKDRFSAERLKGVDSTLKIQPAELGDSAVYLCASSLGAYNEQFFGPGTRLTVL.

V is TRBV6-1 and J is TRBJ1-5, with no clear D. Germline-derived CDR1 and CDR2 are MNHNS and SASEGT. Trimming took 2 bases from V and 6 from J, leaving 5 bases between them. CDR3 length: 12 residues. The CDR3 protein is CASSELGQPQHF. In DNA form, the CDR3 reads TGTGCCAGCAGTGAACTCGGTCAGCCCCAGCATTTT.

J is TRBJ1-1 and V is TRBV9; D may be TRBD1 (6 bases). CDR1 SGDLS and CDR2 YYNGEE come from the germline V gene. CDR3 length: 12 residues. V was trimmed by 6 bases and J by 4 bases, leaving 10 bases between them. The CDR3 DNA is TGTGCCAGCACAGGGGTCAGCACTGAAGCTTTCTTT. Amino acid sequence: CASTGVSTEAFF.

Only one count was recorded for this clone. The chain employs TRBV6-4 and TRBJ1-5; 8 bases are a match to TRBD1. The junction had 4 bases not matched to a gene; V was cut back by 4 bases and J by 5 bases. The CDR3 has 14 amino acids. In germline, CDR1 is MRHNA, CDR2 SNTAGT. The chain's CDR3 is CASSVEQGDQPQHF. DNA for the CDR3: TGTGCCAGCAGTGTGGAACAGGGGGATCAGCCCCAGCATTTT.

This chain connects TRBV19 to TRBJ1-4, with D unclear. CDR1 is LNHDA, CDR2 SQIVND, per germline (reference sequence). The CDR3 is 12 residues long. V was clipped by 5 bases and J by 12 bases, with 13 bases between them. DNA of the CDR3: TGTGCCAGTAGTCCGCGTCACCTGGAACTGTTTTTT. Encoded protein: CASSPRHLELFF. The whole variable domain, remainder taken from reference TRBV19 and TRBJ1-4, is DGGITQSPKYLFRKEGQNVTLSCEQNLNHDAMYWYRQDPGQGLRLIYYSQIVNDFQKGDIAEGYSVSREKKESFPLTVTSAQKNPTAFYLCASSPRHLELFFGSGTQLSVL.

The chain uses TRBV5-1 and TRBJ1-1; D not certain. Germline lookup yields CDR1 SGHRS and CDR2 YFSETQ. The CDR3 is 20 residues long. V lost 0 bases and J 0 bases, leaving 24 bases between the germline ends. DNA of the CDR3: TGCGCCAGCAGCTTGGCCCCCCCTCAAGCTTTCCACAGAATGAACACTGAAGCTTTCTTT. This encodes CASSLAPPQAFHRMNTEAFF.